The entry below gives a single T cell receptor beta chain sequence along with its context. This record belongs to a study of blood T cell repertoires in COVID-19. The wider study: The United States, Italy and Spain provided the acute and convalescent COVID-19 samples.

This table comes from immunoSEQ multiplex PCR, and its TCRdb copy is limited to in-frame clones, with some not included. The sample lists approximately 200,000 clones; roughly nine tenths were seen once. The CDR3 covers 16 residues. Trimming stripped 0 bases from V and 3 bases from J, with 12 bases between. Germline CDR1 and CDR2: LNHDA and SQIVND (reference sequence). Sequencing was performed on PBMCs or T cells enriched from blood (not recorded which). The chain has TRBV19 and TRBJ1-5; weak D call: TRBD1 (5 bases). This TCR came from a woman between 18 and 29 years old in a cohort exposed to, infected with or recovered from COVID-19 (not recorded which). DNA of the CDR3: TGTGCCAGTAGTATAGATAATGGGGGGAACAATCAGCCCCAGCATTTT. This sequence encodes CASSIDNGGNNQPQHF.